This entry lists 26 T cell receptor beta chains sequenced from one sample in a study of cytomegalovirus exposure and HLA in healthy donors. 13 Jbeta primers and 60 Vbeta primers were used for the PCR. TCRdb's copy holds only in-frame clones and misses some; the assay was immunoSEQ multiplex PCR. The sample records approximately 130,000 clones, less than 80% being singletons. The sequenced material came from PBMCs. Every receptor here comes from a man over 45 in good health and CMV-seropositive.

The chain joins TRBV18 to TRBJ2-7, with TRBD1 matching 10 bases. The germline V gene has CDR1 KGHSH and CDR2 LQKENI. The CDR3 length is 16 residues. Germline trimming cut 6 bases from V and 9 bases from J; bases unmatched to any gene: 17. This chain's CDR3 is CASSWAPGTGEKGQYF. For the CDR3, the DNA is TGTGCCAGCTCTTGGGCTCCCGGGACAGGGGAGAAGGGGCAGTACTTC.

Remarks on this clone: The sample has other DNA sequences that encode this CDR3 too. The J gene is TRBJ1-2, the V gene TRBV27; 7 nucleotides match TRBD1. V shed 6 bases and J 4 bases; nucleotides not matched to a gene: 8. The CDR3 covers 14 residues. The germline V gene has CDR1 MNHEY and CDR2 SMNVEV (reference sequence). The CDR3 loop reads CASSLGGQTYGYTF. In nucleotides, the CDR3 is TGTGCCAGCAGCCTGGGGGGACAGACCTATGGCTACACCTTC.

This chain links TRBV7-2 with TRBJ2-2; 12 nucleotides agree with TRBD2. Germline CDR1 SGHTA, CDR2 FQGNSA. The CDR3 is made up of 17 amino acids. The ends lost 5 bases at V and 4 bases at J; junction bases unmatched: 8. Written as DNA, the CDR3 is TGTGCCAGCAGCACCGCCCCGGGACTAGCGGGCACCGGGGAGCTGTTTTTT. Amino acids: CASSTAPGLAGTGELFF.

The CDR3 here is CASNVAGGAVKDTQYF. The CDR3 DNA reads as TGCGCCAGCAACGTGGCTGGCGGGGCGGTAAAGGATACGCAGTATTTT. The chain combines TRBV5-1 with TRBJ2-3; a weak D match, TRBD2 (6 bases). The CDR3 is made up of 16 amino acids. Germline V gene data show CDR1 as SGHRS and CDR2 as YFSETQ. The ends were cut back, 6 bases at V and 6 bases at J, with 23 bases in the middle.

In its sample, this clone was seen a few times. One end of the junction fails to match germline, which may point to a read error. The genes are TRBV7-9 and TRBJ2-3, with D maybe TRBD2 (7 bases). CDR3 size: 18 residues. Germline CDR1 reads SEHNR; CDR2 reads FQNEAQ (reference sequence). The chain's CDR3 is CSSSLGREGGGPFRSQYF. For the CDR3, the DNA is TGTTCCAGCAGCTTAGGACGAGAGGGGGGAGGGCCCTTCCGATCGCAGTATTTT. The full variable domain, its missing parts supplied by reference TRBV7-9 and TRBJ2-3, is DTGVSQNPRHKITKRGQNVTFRCDPISEHNRLYWYRQTLGQGPEFLTYFQNEAQLEKSRLLSDRFSAERPKGSFSTLEIQRTEQGDSAMYLCSSSLGREGGGPFRSQYFGPGTRLTVL.

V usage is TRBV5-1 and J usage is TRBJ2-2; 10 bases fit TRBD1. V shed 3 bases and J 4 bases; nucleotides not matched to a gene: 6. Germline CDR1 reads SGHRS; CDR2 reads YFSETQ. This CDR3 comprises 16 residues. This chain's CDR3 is CASSSPGQGITGELFF. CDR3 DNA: TGCGCCAGCAGCTCACCGGGACAGGGGATCACCGGGGAGCTGTTTTTT. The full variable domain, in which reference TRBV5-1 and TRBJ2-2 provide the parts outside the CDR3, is KAGVTQTPRYLIKTRGQQVTLSCSPISGHRSVSWYQQTPGQGLQFLFEYFSETQRNKGNFPGRFSGRQFSNSRSEMNVSTLELGDSALYLCASSSPGQGITGELFFGEGSRLTVL.

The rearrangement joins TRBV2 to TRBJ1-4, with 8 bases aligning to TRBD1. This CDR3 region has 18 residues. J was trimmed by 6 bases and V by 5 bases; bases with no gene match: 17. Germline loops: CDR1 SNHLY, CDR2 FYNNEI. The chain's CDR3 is CASSTTLDRGRRDEKLFF. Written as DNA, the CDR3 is TGTGCCAGCAGTACCACACTTGACAGGGGCCGCAGGGATGAAAAACTGTTTTTT.

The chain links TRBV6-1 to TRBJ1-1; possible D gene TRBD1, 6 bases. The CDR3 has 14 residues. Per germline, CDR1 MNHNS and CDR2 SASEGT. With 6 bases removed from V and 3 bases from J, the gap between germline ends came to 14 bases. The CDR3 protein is CASRKQGLDTEAFF. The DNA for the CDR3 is TGTGCCAGCAGGAAACAGGGTTTAGACACTGAAGCTTTCTTT.

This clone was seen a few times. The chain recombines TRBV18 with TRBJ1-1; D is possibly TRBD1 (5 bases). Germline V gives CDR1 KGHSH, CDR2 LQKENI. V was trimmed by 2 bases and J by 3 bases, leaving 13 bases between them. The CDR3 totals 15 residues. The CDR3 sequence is CASSPIGGADTEAFF. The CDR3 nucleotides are TGTGCCAGCTCACCAATCGGGGGAGCGGACACTGAAGCTTTCTTT.

The DNA for the CDR3 is TGCGCCAGCAGCTTAGGAGGTAATCCCAAAGAGACCCAGTACTTC. Amino acid sequence: CASSLGGNPKETQYF. This chain uses TRBV5-1 with TRBJ2-5, with TRBD2 as a possible D gene (5 bases). The CDR3 length is 15 residues. The germline V gene has CDR1 SGHRS and CDR2 YFSETQ. The V end lost 2 bases, the J end lost 3 bases, and 14 bases lay between the germline ends.

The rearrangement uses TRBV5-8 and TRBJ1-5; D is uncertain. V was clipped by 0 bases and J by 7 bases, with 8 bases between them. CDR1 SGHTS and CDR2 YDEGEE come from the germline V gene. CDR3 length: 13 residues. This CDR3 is CASSLALRQPQHF. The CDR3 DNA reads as TGTGCCAGCAGCTTGGCCCTACGCCAGCCCCAGCATTTT.

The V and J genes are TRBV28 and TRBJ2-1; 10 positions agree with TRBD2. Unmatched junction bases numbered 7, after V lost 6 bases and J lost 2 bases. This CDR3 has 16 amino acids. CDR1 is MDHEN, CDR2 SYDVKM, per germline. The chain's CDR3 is CASSGLAERTYNEQFF. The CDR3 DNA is TGTGCCAGCAGCGGACTAGCGGAGAGGACCTACAATGAGCAGTTCTTC.

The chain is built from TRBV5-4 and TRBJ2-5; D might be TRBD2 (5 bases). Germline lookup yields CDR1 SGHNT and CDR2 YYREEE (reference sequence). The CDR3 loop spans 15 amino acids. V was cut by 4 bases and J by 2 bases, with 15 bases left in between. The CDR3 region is CASSLMDFAQETQYF. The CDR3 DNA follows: TGTGCCAGCAGCCTGATGGACTTTGCACAAGAGACCCAGTACTTC.

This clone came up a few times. Here the CDR3 DNA reads TGTGCCAGCAGCTTGCGGAGTACAGGGGCTTCACCCCTCCACTTT. This translates into CASSLRSTGASPLHF. The chain uses TRBV5-6 and TRBJ1-6; 7 positions match TRBD1. V lost 1 base to trimming and J lost 9 bases; unmatched junction nucleotides: 7. This CDR3 contains 15 residues. Germline CDR1 and CDR2: SGHDT and YYEEEE.

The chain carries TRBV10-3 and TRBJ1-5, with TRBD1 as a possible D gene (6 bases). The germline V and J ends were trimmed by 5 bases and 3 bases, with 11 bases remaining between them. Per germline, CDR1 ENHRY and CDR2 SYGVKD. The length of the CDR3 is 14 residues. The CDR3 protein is CAISTGQNNQPQHF. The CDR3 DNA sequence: TGTGCCATCAGTACCGGACAGAACAATCAGCCCCAGCATTTT.

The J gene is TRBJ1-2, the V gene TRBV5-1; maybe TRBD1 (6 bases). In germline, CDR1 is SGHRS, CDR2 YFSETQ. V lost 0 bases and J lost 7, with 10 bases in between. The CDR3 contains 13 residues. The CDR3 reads CASSLEGDSGYTF. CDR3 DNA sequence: TGCGCCAGCAGCTTGGAGGGGGATAGTGGCTACACCTTC.

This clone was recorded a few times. The CDR3 reads CASSMRSLTPGRPNTEAFF. The CDR3 coding sequence is TGTGCCAGTAGTATGCGGAGCCTCACCCCAGGGCGCCCGAACACTGAAGCTTTCTTT. The chain carries TRBV19 and TRBJ1-1; perhaps TRBD1 as D (5 bases). In germline, CDR1 is LNHDA, CDR2 SQIVND (reference sequence). The CDR3 has 19 residues. V was pared by 3 bases and J by 1 base, with 24 bases between.

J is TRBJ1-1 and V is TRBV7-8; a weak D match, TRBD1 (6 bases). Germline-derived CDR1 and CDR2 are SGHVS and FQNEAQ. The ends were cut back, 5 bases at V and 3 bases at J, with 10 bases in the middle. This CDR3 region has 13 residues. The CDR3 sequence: CASSQDSDTEAFF. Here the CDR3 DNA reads TGTGCCAGCAGCCAGGACAGTGACACTGAAGCTTTCTTT.

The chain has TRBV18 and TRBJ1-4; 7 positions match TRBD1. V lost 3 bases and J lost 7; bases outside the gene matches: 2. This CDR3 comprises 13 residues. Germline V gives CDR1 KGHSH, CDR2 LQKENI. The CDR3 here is CASSPGQVEKLFF. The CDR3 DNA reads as TGTGCCAGCTCACCTGGACAGGTTGAAAAACTGTTTTTT.

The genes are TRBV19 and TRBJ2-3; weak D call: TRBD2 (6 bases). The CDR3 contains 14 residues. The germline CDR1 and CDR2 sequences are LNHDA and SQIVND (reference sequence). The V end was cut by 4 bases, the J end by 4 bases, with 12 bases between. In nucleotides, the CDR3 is TGTGCCAGTAGTACCTTAGCGGAATCAGATACGCAGTATTTT. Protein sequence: CASSTLAESDTQYF.

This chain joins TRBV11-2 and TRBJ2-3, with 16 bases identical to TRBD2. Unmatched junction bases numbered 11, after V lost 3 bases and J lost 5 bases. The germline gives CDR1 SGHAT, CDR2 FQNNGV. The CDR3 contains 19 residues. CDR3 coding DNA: TGTGCCAGCAGCTTGGGGACTAGCGGGAGGGCCCGGCTTGTAGATACGCAGTATTTT. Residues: CASSLGTSGRARLVDTQYF.

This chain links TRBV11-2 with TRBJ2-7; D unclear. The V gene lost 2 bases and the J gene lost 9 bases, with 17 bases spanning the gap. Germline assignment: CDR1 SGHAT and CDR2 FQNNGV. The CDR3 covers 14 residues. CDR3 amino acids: CASSLSPYKLGQYF. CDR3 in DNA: TGTGCCAGCAGCTTATCTCCCTATAAGCTCGGGCAGTACTTC.

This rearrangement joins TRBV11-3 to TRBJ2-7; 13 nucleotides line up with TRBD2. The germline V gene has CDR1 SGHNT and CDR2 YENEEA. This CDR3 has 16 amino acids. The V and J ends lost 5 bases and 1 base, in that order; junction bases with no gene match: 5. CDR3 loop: CASSPGLAGESYEQYF. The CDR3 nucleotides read TGTGCCAGCAGCCCAGGACTAGCGGGAGAATCCTACGAGCAGTACTTC.

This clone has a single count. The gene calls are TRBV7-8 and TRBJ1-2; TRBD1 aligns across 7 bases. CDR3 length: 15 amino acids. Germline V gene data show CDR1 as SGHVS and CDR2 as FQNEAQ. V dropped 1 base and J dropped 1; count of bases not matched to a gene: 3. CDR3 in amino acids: CASSLGAGGNYGYTF. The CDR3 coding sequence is TGTGCCAGCAGCTTAGGTGCAGGGGGTAACTATGGCTACACCTTC.

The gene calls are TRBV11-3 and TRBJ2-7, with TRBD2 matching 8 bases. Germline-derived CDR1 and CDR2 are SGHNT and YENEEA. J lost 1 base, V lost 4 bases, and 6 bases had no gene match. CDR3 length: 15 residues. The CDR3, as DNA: TGTGCCAGCAGCTGGGCACTAGCGGTTTCCTACGAGCAGTACTTC. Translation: CASSWALAVSYEQYF. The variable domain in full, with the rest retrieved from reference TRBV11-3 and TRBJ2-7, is EAGVVQSPRYKIIEKKQPVAFWCNPISGHNTLYWYLQNLGQGPELLIRYENEEAVDDSQLPKDRFSAERLKGVDSTLKIQPAELGDSAVYLCASSWALAVSYEQYFGPGTRLTVT.

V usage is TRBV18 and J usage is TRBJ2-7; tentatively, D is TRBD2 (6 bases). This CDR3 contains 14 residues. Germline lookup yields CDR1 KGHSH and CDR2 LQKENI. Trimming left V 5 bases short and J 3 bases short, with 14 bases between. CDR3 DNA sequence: TGTGCCAGCTCAAATACGGGAGTTATCTACGAGCAGTACTTC. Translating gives CASSNTGVIYEQYF. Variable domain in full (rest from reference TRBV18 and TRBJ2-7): NAGVMQNPRHLVRRRGQEARLRCSPMKGHSHVYWYRQLPEEGLKFMVYLQKENIIDESGMPKERFSAEFPKEGPSILRIQQVVRGDSAAYFCASSNTGVIYEQYFGPGTRLTVT.